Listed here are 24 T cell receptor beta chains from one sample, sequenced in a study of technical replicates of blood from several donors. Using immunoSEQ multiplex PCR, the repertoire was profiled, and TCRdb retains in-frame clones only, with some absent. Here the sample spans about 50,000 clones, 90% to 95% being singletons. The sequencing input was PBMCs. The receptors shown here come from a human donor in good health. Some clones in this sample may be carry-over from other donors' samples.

Here the CDR3 reads CATSRAVIYEQYF. The CDR3 DNA reads TGTGCCACCAGCAGAGCCGTTATCTACGAGCAGTACTTC. The chain links TRBV15 to TRBJ2-7; D not certain. Germline loops: CDR1 LNHNV, CDR2 YYDKDF (reference sequence). The CDR3 is made up of 13 amino acids. V was cut by 1 base and J by 3 bases, with 7 bases left in between.

Written as DNA, the CDR3 is TGTGCCAGCAGCCCCACGCTCTTCGCGGCTGAAGCTTTCTTT. Its translation: CASSPTLFAAEAFF. The chain joins TRBV6-5 to TRBJ1-1; D gene uncertain. Per the germline V gene, CDR1 is MNHEY and CDR2 is SVGAGI. The length of the CDR3 is 14 residues. Trimming pared 6 bases from V and 6 bases from J, leaving 17 bases between.

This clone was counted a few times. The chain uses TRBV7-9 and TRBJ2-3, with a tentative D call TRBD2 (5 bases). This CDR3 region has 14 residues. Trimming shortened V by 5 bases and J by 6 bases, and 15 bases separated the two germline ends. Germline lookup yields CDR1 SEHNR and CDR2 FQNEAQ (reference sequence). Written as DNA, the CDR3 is TGTGCCAGCAGCCGAGGGTCTCTCCCGGATACGCAGTATTTT. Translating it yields CASSRGSLPDTQYF.

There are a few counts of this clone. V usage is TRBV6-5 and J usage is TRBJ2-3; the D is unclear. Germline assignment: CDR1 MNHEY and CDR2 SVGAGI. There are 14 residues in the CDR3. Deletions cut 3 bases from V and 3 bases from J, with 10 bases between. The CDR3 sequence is CASSYRLETDTQYF. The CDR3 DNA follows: TGTGCCAGCAGTTATCGGCTAGAAACAGATACGCAGTATTTT.

This CDR3 reads CASSQASADGYTF. CDR3 nucleotides: TGCGCCAGCAGCCAAGCCTCTGCGGATGGCTACACCTTC. The chain couples TRBV4-1 to TRBJ1-2, with D unresolved. The V end lost 1 base, the J end lost 6 bases, and 9 bases lay between the germline ends. The CDR3 is 13 residues long. Looked up from germline, CDR1 is MGHRA and CDR2 is YSYEKL.

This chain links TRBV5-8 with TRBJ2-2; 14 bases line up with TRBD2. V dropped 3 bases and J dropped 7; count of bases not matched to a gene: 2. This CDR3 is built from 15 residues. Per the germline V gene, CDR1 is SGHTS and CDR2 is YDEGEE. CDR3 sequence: CASSSGLAGVGELFF. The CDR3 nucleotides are TGTGCCAGCAGCTCGGGACTAGCGGGGGTCGGGGAGCTGTTTTTT.

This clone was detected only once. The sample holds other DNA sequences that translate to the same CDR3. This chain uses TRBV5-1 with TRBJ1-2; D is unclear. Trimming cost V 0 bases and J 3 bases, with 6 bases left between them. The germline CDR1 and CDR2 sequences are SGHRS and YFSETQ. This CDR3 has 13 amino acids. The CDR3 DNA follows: TGCGCCAGCAGCTTGGACTTAGACTATGGCTACACCTTC. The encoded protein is CASSLDLDYGYTF.

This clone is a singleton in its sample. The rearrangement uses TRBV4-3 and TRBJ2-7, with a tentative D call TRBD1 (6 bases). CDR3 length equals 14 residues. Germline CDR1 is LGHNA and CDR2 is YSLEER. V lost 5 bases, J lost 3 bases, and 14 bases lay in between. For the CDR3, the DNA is TGCGCCAGCAGCTTTAAAACAGGGTACTACGAGCAGTACTTC. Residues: CASSFKTGYYEQYF.

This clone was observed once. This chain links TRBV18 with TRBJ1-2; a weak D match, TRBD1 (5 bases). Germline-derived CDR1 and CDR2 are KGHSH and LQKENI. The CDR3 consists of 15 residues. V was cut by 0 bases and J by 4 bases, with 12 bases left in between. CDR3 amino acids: CASSPPEGIGYGYTF. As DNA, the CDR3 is TGTGCCAGCTCACCACCGGAGGGGATAGGCTATGGCTACACCTTC.

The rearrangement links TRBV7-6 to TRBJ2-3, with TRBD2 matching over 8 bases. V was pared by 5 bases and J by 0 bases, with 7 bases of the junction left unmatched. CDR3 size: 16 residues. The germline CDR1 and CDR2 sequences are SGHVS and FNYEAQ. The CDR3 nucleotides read TGTGCCAGCAGCCCCATAGCGGGGAAGAGCACAGATACGCAGTATTTT. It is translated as CASSPIAGKSTDTQYF.

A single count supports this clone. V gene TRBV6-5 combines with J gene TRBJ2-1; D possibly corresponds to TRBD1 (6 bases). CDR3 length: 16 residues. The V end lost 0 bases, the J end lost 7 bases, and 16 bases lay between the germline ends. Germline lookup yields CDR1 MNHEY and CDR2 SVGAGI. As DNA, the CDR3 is TGTGCCAGCAGTTACTCGATTTGGGGGCGACGGAATGAGCAGTTCTTC. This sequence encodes CASSYSIWGRRNEQFF.

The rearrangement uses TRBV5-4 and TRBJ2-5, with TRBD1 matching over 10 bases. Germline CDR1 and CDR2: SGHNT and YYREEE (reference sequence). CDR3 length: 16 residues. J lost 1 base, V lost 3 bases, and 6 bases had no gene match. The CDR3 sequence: CASSYDRGQTQETQYF. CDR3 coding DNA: TGTGCCAGCAGCTATGACAGGGGGCAAACCCAAGAGACCCAGTACTTC.

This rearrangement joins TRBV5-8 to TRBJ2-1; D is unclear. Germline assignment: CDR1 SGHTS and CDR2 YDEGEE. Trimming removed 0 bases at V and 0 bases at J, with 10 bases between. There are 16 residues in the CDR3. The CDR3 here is CASSLEVLSSYNEQFF. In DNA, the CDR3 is TGTGCCAGCAGCTTGGAAGTTTTGAGCTCCTACAATGAGCAGTTCTTC.

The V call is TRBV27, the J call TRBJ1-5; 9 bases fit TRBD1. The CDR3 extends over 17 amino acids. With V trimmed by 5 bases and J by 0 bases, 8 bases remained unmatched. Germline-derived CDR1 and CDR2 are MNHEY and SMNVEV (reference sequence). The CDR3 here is CASSPRTGAYSNQPQHF. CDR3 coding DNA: TGTGCCAGCAGTCCAAGGACAGGGGCTTATAGCAATCAGCCCCAGCATTTT.

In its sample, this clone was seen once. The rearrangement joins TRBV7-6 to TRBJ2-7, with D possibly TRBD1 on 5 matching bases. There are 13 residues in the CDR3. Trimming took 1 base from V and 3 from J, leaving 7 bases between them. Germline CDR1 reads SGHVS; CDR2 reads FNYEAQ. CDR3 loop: CASSLGRGYEQYF. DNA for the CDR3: TGTGCCAGCAGCTTAGGTAGGGGCTACGAGCAGTACTTC.

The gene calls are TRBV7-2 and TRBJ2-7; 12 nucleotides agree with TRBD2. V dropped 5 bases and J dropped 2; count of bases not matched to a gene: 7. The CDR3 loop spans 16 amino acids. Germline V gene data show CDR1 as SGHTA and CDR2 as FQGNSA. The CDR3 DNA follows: TGTGCCAGCAGCGGGGGACTAGCGGGCCTAACCTACGAGCAGTACTTC. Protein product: CASSGGLAGLTYEQYF.

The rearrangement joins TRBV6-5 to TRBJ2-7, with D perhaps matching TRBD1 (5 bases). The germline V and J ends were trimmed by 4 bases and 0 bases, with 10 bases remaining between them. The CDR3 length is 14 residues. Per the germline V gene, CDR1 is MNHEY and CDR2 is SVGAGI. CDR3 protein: CASSFRQISYEQYF. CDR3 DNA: TGTGCCAGCAGTTTCCGACAGATCTCCTACGAGCAGTACTTC.

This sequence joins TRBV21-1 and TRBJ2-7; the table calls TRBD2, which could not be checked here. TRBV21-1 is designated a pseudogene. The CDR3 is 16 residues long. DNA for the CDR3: TGTGCCAGCTTTCAATGCGGGCGGGAGGGCCTCGACGAGCAGTACTTC. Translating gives CASFQCGREGLDEQYF.

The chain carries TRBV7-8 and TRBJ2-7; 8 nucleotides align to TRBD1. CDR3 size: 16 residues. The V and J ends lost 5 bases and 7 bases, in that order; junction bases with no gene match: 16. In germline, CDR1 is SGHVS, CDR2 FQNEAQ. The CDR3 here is CASSPDRAGGSGEQYF. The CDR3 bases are TGTGCCAGCAGCCCCGATAGGGCAGGGGGCAGCGGGGAGCAGTACTTC.

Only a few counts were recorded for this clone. CDR3 protein: CASSVGVLTESATNEKLFF. The CDR3 DNA is TGTGCCAGCAGCGTAGGTGTCCTGACAGAGAGTGCAACTAATGAAAAACTGTTTTTT. The chain has TRBV9 and TRBJ1-4; D perhaps matches TRBD1 (5 bases). V dropped 0 bases and J dropped 0 bases, with 18 bases sitting between them. Germline loops: CDR1 SGDLS, CDR2 YYNGEE. The CDR3 runs 19 residues.

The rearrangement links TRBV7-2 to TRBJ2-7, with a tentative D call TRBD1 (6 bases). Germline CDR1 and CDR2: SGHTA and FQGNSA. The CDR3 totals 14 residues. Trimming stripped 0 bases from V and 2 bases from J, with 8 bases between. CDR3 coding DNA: TGTGCCAGCAGCTTAGCGGGGGCCCCCTACGAGCAGTACTTC. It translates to CASSLAGAPYEQYF.

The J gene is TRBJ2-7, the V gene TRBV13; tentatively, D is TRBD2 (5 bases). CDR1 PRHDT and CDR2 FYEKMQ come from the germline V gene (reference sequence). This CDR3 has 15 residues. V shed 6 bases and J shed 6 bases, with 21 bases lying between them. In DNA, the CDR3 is TGTGCCAGCAGTACAGCGCCCTTGGGCGGAGGCGAGCAGTACTTC. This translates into CASSTAPLGGGEQYF. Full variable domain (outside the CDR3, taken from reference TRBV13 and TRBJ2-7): AAGVIQSPRHLIKEKRETATLKCYPIPRHDTVYWYQQGPGQDPQFLISFYEKMQSDKGSIPDRFSAQQFSDYHSELNMSSLELGDSALYFCASSTAPLGGGEQYFGPGTRLTVT.

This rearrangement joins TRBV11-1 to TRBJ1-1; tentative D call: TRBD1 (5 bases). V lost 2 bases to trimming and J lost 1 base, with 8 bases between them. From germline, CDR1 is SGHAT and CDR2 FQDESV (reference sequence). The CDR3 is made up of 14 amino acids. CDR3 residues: CASSLQGGNTEAFF. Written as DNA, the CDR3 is TGTGCCAGCAGCTTACAGGGAGGGAACACTGAAGCTTTCTTT.

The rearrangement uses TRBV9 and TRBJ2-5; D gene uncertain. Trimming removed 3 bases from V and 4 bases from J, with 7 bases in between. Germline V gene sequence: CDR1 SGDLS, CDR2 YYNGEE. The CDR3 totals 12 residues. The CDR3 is CASSGSLETQYF. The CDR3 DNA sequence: TGTGCCAGCAGCGGTTCTCTAGAGACCCAGTACTTC.